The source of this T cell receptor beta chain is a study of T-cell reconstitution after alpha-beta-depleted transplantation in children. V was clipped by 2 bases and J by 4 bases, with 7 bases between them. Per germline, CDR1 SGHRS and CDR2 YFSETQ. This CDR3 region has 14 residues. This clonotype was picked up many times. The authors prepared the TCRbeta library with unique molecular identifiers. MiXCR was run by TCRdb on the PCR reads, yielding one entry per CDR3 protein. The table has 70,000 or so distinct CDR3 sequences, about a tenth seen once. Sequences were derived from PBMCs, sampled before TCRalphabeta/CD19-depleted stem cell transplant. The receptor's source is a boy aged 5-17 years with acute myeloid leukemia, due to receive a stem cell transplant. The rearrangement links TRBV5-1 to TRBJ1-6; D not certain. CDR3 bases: TGCGCCAGCAGCTTCACAGAATATAATTCACCCCTCCACTTT. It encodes CASSFTEYNSPLHF.